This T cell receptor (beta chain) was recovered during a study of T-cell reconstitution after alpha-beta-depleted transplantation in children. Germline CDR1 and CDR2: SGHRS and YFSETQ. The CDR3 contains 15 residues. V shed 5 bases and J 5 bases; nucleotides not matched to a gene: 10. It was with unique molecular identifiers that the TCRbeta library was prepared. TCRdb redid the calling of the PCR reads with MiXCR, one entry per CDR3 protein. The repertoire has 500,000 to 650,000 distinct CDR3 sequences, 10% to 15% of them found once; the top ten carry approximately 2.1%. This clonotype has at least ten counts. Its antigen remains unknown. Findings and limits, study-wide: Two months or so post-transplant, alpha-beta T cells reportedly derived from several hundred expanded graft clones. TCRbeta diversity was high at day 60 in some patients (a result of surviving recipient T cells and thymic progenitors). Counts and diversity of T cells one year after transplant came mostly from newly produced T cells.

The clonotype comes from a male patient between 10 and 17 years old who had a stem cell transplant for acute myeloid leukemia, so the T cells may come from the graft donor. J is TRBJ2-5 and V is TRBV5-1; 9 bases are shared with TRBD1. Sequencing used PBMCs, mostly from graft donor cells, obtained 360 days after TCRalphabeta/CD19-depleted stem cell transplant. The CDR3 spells CASSRTGDPGETQYF. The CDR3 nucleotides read TGCGCCAGCAGTAGGACAGGGGACCCGGGCGAGACCCAGTACTTC.